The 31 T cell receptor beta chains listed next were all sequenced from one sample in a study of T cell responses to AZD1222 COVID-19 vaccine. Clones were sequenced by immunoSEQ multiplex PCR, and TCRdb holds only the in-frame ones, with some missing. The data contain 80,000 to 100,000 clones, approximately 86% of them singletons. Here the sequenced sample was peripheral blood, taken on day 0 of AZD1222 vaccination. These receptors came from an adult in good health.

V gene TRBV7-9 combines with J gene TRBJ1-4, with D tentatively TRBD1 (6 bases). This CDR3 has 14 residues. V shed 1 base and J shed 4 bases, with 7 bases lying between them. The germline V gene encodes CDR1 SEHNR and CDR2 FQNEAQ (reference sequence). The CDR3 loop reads CASSLGTDNEKLFF. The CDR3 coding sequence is TGTGCCAGCAGCTTAGGGACAGATAATGAAAAACTGTTTTTT.

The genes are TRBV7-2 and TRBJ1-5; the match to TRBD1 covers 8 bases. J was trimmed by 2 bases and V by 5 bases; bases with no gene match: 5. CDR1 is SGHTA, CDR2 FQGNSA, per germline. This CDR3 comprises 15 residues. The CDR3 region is CASSRWGQGNQPQHF. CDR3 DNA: TGTGCCAGCAGCCGGTGGGGACAGGGCAATCAGCCCCAGCATTTT.

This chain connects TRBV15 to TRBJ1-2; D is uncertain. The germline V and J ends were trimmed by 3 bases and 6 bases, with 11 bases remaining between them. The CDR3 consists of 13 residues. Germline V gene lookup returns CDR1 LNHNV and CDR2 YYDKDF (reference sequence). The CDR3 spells CATSSMDGDGYTF. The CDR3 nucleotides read TGTGCCACCAGCAGTATGGACGGAGATGGCTACACCTTC.

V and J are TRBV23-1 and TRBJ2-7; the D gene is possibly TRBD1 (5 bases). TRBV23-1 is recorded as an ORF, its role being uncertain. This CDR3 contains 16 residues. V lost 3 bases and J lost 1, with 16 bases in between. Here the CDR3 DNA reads TGCGCCAGCAGTCACCCTCCCCTAGACAGATCCTACGAGCAGTACTTC. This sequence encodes CASSHPPLDRSYEQYF.

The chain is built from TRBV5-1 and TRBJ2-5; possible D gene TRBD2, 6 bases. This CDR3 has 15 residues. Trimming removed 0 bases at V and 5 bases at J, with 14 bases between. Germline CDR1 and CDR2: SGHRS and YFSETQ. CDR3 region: CASSLATGVLETQYF. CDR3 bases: TGCGCCAGCAGCTTGGCGACGGGAGTCCTGGAGACCCAGTACTTC.

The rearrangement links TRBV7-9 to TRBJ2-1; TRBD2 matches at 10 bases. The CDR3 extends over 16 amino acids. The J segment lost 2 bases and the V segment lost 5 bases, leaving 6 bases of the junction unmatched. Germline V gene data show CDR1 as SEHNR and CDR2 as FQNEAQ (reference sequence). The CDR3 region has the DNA TGTGCCAGCAGCACGACTAGCGGGCCCACCTACAATGAGCAGTTCTTC. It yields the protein CASSTTSGPTYNEQFF.

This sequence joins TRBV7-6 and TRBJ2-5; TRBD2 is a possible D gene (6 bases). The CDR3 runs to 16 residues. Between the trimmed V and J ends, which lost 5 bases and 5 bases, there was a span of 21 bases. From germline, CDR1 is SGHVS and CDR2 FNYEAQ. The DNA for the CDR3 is TGTGCCAGCAGCACCCCTTCTGGGGGGTTGGTGGAGACCCAGTACTTC. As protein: CASSTPSGGLVETQYF.

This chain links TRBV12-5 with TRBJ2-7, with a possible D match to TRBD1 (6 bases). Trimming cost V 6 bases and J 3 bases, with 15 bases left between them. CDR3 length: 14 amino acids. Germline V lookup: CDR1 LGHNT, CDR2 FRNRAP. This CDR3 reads CASGRTDDLYEQYF. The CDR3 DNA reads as TGTGCTAGTGGCCGGACAGACGATCTCTACGAGCAGTACTTC.

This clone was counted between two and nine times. DNA of the CDR3: TGTGCCAGCAGCCGGACTAGCGGGGGGTACGAGCAGTACTTC. Amino acid sequence: CASSRTSGGYEQYF. V is TRBV7-6 and J is TRBJ2-7; 14 bases match TRBD2. The CDR3 runs to 14 residues. V dropped 5 bases and J dropped 4; count of bases not matched to a gene: 1. The germline V gene encodes CDR1 SGHVS and CDR2 FNYEAQ.

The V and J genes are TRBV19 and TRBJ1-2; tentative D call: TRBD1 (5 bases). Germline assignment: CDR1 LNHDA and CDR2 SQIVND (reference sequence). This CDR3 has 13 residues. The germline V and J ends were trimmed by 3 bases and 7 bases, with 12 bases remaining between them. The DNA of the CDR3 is TGTGCCAGTAGTATTCCTACGGGGCTTGGCTACACCTTC. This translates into CASSIPTGLGYTF. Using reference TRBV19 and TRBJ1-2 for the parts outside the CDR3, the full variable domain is DGGITQSPKYLFRKEGQNVTLSCEQNLNHDAMYWYRQDPGQGLRLIYYSQIVNDFQKGDIAEGYSVSREKKESFPLTVTSAQKNPTAFYLCASSIPTGLGYTFGSGTRLTVV.

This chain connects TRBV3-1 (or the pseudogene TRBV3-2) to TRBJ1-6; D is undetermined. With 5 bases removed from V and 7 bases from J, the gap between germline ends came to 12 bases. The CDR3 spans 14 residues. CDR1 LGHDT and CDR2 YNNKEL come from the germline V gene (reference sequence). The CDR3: CASSAEGGNSPLHF. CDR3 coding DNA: TGTGCCAGCAGCGCAGAGGGAGGGAATTCACCCCTCCACTTT.

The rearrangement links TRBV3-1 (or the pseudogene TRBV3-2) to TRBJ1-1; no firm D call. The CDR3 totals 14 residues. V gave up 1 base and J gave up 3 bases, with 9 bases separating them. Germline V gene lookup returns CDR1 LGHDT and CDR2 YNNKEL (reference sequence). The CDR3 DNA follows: TGTGCCAGCAGCCAAGGTGCCCAGTACACTGAAGCTTTCTTT. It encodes CASSQGAQYTEAFF.

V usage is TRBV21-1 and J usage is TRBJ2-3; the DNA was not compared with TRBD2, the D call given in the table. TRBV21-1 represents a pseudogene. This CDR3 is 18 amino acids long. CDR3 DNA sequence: TGTGCCAGCAGCAAAGTCCCCGTGGCTAGCGGGGGCGGGCTGGCGCAGTATTTT. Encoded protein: CASSKVPVASGGGLAQYF.

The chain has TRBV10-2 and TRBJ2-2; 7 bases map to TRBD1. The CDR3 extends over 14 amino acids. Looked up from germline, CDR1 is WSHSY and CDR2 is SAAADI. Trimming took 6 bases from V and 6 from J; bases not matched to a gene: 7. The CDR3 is CASSYGTAAGELFF. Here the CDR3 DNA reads TGCGCCAGCAGCTATGGGACAGCGGCCGGGGAGCTGTTTTTT.

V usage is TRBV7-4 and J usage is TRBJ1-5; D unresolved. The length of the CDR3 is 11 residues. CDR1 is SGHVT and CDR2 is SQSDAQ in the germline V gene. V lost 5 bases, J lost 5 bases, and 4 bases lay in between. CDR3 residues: CASSRHQPQHF. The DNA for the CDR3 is TGTGCCAGCAGCCGTCATCAGCCCCAGCATTTT.

The CDR3 sequence: CASSKAGRPQETQYF. The CDR3 nucleotides are TGTGCCAGCAGCAAAGCGGGCAGGCCTCAAGAGACCCAGTACTTC. The V call is TRBV21-1, the J call TRBJ2-5; the table's D call TRBD1 went unverified against the DNA. TRBV21-1 is designated a pseudogene. There are 15 residues in the CDR3.

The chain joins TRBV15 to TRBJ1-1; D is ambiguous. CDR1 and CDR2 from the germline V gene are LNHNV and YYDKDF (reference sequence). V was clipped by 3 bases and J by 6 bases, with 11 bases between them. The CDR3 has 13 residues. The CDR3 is CATSRRVGPEAFF. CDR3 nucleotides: TGTGCCACCAGCAGGAGGGTAGGCCCTGAAGCTTTCTTT.

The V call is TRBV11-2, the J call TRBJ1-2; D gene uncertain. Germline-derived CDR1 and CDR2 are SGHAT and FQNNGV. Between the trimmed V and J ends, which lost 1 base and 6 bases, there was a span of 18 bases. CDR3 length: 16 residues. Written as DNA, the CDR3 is TGTGCCAGCAGCTTAGTATCCCAACTCCAACCCCATGGCTACACCTTC. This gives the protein CASSLVSQLQPHGYTF.

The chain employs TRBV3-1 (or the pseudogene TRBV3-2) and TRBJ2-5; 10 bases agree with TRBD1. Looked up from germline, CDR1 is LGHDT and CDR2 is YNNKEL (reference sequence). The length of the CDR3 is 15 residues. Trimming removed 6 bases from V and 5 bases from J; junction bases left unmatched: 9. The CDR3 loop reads CASRLRDRGEETQYF. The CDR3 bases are TGTGCCAGCAGACTCCGGGACAGGGGAGAGGAGACCCAGTACTTC.

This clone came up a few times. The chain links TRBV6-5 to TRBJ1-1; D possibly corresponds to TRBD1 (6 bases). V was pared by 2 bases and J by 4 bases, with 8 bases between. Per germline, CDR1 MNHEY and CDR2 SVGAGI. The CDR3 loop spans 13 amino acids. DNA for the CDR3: TGTGCCAGCAGTTACGACAGGACCACTGAAGCTTTCTTT. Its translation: CASSYDRTTEAFF.

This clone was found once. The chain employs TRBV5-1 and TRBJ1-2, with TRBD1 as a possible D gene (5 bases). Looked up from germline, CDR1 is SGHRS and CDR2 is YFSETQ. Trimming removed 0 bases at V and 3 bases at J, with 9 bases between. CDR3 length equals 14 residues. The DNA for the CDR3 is TGCGCCAGCAGCTTGGCCAGGGAATACTATGGCTACACCTTC. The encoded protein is CASSLAREYYGYTF.

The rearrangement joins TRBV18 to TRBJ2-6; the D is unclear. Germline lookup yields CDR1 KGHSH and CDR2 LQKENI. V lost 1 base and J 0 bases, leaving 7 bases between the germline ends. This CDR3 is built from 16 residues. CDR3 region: CASSPQINSGANVLTF. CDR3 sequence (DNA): TGTGCCAGCTCACCACAAATAAACTCTGGGGCCAACGTCCTGACTTTC.

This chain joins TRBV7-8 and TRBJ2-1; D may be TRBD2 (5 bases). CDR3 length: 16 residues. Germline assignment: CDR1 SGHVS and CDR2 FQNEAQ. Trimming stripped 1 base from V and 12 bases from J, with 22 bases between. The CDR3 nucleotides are TGTGCCAGCAGCTTAGGTGTCGCGGGCAAGCCTCTGGGGCAGTTCTTC. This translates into CASSLGVAGKPLGQFF.

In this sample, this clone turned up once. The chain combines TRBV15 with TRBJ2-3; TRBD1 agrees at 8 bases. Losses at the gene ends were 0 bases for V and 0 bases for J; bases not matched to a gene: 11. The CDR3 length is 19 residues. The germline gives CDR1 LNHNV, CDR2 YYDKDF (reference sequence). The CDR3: CATSRDRGHPVPSTDTQYF. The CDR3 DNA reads TGTGCCACCAGCAGAGACAGGGGGCATCCCGTCCCTAGCACAGATACGCAGTATTTT.

CDR3 protein: CSVVAGIAYNEQFF. CDR3 sequence (DNA): TGCAGCGTTGTAGCGGGGATCGCCTACAATGAGCAGTTCTTC. This chain uses TRBV29-1 with TRBJ2-1; 8 bases fit TRBD2. The germline CDR1 and CDR2 sequences are SQVTM and ANQGSEA. The CDR3 covers 14 residues. V trimming: 4 bases; J trimming: 2 bases; junction bases outside the gene matches: 4.

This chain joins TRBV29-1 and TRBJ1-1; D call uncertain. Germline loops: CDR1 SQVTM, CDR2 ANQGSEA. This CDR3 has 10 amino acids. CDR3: CTAGNTEAFF. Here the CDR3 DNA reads TGCACTGCAGGGAACACTGAAGCTTTCTTT.

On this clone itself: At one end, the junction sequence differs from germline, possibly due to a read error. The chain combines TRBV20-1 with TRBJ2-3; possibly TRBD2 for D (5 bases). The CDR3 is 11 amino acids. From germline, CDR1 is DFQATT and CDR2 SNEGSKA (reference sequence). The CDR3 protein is CSARGPNTQYF. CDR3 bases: TGCAGTGCCAGAGGGCCGAATACGCAGTATTTT.

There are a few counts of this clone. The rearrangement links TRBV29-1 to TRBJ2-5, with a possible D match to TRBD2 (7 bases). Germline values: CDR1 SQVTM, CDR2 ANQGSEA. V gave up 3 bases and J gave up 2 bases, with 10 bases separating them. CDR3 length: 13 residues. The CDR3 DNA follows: TGCAGCGTTGAGGGGGGGGCACAAGAGACCCAGTACTTC. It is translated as CSVEGGAQETQYF.

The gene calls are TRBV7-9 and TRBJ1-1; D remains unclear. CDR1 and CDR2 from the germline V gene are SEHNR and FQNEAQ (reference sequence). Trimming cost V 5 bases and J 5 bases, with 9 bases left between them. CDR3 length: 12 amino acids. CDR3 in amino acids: CASSLPGTEAFF. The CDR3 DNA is TGTGCCAGCAGCCTCCCGGGTACTGAAGCTTTCTTT. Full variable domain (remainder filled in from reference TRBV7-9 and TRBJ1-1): DTGVSQNPRHKITKRGQNVTFRCDPISEHNRLYWYRQTLGQGPEFLTYFQNEAQLEKSRLLSDRFSAERPKGSFSTLEIQRTEQGDSAMYLCASSLPGTEAFFGQGTRLTVV.

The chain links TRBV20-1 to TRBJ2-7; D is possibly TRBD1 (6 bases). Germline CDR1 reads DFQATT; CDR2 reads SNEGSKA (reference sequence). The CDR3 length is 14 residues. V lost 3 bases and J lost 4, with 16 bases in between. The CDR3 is CSASPPGAIYEQYF. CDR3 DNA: TGCAGTGCTAGTCCACCAGGGGCCATTTACGAGCAGTACTTC.

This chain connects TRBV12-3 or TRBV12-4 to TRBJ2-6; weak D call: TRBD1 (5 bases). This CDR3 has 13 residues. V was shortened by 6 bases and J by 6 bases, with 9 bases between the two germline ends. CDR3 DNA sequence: TGTGCCAGCAGCCTACAGGCGGCCAACGTCCTGACTTTC. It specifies CASSLQAANVLTF.